The rows below give T cell receptor beta chains drawn from one sample of a study of blood T cell dynamics during melanoma immunotherapy. Here immunoSEQ multiplex PCR was the method, and the copy in TCRdb shows in-frame clones only, minus some. This sample has 10,000 to 15,000 clones, with 86% found just once. The sample here was blood, taken from a patient treated with checkpoint blockade. The receptors were sampled from a human donor with melanoma. Both conserved end residues are part of each CDR3. The D gene is left open where the match is weak. Clone size is given for some rows only: seen once, a few or many times, or a class if the clone is expanded.

clone size: .
J gene: TRBJ2-3
D gene: .
V gene: TRBV5-5
CDR3 DNA: TGTGCCAGCAGCTGGAGGGGGGGCACAGATACGCAGTATTTT
CDR3 protein: CASSWRGGTDTQYF

clone size: .
J gene: TRBJ1-2
D gene: .
V gene: TRBV19
CDR3 DNA: TGTGCCAGTAGTTATCCGACAGATAACTATGGCTACACCTTC
CDR3 protein: CASSYPTDNYGYTF

clone size: .
J gene: TRBJ1-2
D gene: TRBD1
V gene: TRBV11-2
CDR3 DNA: TGTGCCAGCAGCCCCGGGACAGACTATGGCTACACCTTC
CDR3 protein: CASSPGTDYGYTF

clone size: .
J gene: TRBJ1-3
D gene: TRBD1
V gene: TRBV7-6
CDR3 DNA: TGTGCCAGCAGCTTGAGGGGGCCCGACTCTGGAAACACCATATATTTT
CDR3 protein: CASSLRGPDSGNTIYF

clone size: .
J gene: TRBJ2-1
D gene: .
V gene: TRBV27
CDR3 DNA: TGTGCCAGCCGTTCGGGCGGGACTGAGCAGTTCTTC
CDR3 protein: CASRSGGTEQFF

clone size: few
J gene: TRBJ1-2
D gene: TRBD1
V gene: TRBV7-9
CDR3 DNA: TGTGCCAGCAGCCCACGACAGGGGGTTTATTGGGATGGCTACACCTTC
CDR3 protein: CASSPRQGVYWDGYTF

clone size: once
J gene: TRBJ2-5
D gene: TRBD2
V gene: TRBV11-2
CDR3 DNA: TGTGCCAGCACCCCCGGGGGTAGCGGGGGGTACCGAGAGACCCAGTACTTC
CDR3 protein: CASTPGGSGGYRETQYF

clone size: few
J gene: TRBJ1-1
D gene: .
V gene: TRBV2
CDR3 DNA: TGTGCCAGCAGTGAAGCCCCGTGGGGGAGGACTGAAGCTTTCTTT
CDR3 protein: CASSEAPWGRTEAFF

clone size: once
J gene: TRBJ1-6
D gene: .
V gene: TRBV27
CDR3 DNA: TGTGCCAGCAGTTCCGGGGCAGGGGCTAGTAATTCACCCCTCCACTTT
CDR3 protein: CASSSGAGASNSPLHF

clone size: .
J gene: TRBJ1-2
D gene: .
V gene: TRBV5-8
CDR3 DNA: TGTGCCAGCAGCCCCCCCGGGAACTATGGCTACACCTTC
CDR3 protein: CASSPPGNYGYTF

clone size: once
J gene: TRBJ2-1
D gene: TRBD1
V gene: TRBV19
CDR3 DNA: TGTGCCACTATGGGACAGATAGTCGTTGAGCAGTTCTTC
CDR3 protein: CATMGQIVVEQFF

clone size: .
J gene: TRBJ1-4
D gene: .
V gene: TRBV6-5
CDR3 DNA: TGTGCCAGCAGTTACAGTTGGGGGTCTAATGAAAAACTGTTTTTT
CDR3 protein: CASSYSWGSNEKLFF

clone size: .
J gene: TRBJ2-4
D gene: .
V gene: TRBV7-2
CDR3 DNA: TGTGCCAGCAGCTCGCCAAATCCCCCAGCCAAAAACATTCAGTACTTC
CDR3 protein: CASSSPNPPAKNIQYF

clone size: .
J gene: TRBJ1-2
D gene: .
V gene: TRBV7-3
CDR3 DNA: TGTGCCAGCAGTCCAGGGGAGGGGTATGGCTACACCTTC
CDR3 protein: CASSPGEGYGYTF

clone size: .
J gene: TRBJ1-6
D gene: .
V gene: TRBV7-9
CDR3 DNA: TGTGCCAGCAGCTTAGCTACGTATCCCGGGACACCGAATTCACCCCTCCACTTT
CDR3 protein: CASSLATYPGTPNSPLHF

clone size: .
J gene: TRBJ1-5
D gene: .
V gene: TRBV4-1
CDR3 DNA: TGCGCCAGCAGCCCCCGCCCGTTCCGGGCCTACAATCAGCCCCAGCATTTT
CDR3 protein: CASSPRPFRAYNQPQHF

clone size: .
J gene: TRBJ2-3
D gene: TRBD2
V gene: TRBV7-9
CDR3 DNA: TGTGCCAGCAGCCCTAGCGGGACGAGCACAGATACGCAGTATTTT
CDR3 protein: CASSPSGTSTDTQYF

clone size: .
J gene: TRBJ2-7
D gene: TRBD2
V gene: TRBV2
CDR3 DNA: TGTGCCAGCAGGGAACTAGCGGCGCTTGCTTACGAGCAGTACTTC
CDR3 protein: CASRELAALAYEQYF

clone size: .
J gene: TRBJ2-7
D gene: .
V gene: TRBV7-2
CDR3 DNA: TGTGCCAGCAGTCGCGACAGGAGCTCCTACGAGCAGCACTTC
CDR3 protein: CASSRDRSSYEQHF

clone size: .
J gene: TRBJ1-2
D gene: .
V gene: TRBV20-1
CDR3 DNA: TGCAGTGCTAGAGATGAACGGCTGCTTATCTTC
CDR3 protein: CSARDERLLIF

clone size: .
J gene: TRBJ2-1
D gene: .
V gene: TRBV6-1
CDR3 DNA: TGTGCCAGCATGGGGTATAATGAGCAGTTCTTC
CDR3 protein: CASMGYNEQFF

clone size: .
J gene: TRBJ2-3
D gene: TRBD2
V gene: TRBV7-2
CDR3 DNA: TGTGCCAGCAGTTACAGACTAGCGGGATCAGCAGATACGCAGTATTTT
CDR3 protein: CASSYRLAGSADTQYF

clone size: .
J gene: TRBJ2-1
D gene: .
V gene: TRBV11-3
CDR3 DNA: TGTGCCAGCAGCTTAAGCGGCGCGATCGGTGAGCAGTTCTTC
CDR3 protein: CASSLSGAIGEQFF

clone size: .
J gene: TRBJ2-7
D gene: TRBD1
V gene: TRBV30
CDR3 DNA: TGTGCCTGGAGCGTCGGACAGGACGAGCAGTACTTC
CDR3 protein: CAWSVGQDEQYF

clone size: once
J gene: TRBJ2-2
D gene: .
V gene: TRBV19
CDR3 DNA: TGTGCCAGTAGATTCGGGGAGGACACCGGGGAGCTGTTTTTT
CDR3 protein: CASRFGEDTGELFF

clone size: .
J gene: TRBJ2-7
D gene: .
V gene: TRBV19
CDR3 DNA: TGTGCCAGTAGTATACTGGGGAGGCAATCCTACGAGCAGTACTTC
CDR3 protein: CASSILGRQSYEQYF

clone size: .
J gene: TRBJ2-1
D gene: TRBD2
V gene: TRBV10-3
CDR3 DNA: TGTGCCATCAGTGAGTCGGCGGGGGGGCCTTACAATGAGCAGTTCTTC
CDR3 protein: CAISESAGGPYNEQFF

clone size: .
J gene: TRBJ2-3
D gene: TRBD1
V gene: TRBV25-1
CDR3 DNA: TGTGCCAGCAGACCTATCCTCGGGACAGGGGATATAGATACGCAGTATTTT
CDR3 protein: CASRPILGTGDIDTQYF

clone size: .
J gene: TRBJ1-3
D gene: .
V gene: TRBV2
CDR3 DNA: TGTGCCAGCAGGAGCGGGGGGCTCGGAAACACCATATATTTT
CDR3 protein: CASRSGGLGNTIYF

clone size: once
J gene: TRBJ2-2
D gene: .
V gene: TRBV7-2
CDR3 DNA: TGTGCCAGCAGCTTAGGGGGTCTGGGTAACACCGGGGAGCTGTTTTTT
CDR3 protein: CASSLGGLGNTGELFF

clone size: few
J gene: TRBJ1-1
D gene: .
V gene: TRBV4-1
CDR3 DNA: TGCGCCAGCAGCCAAGTTTTAAAGTTGAACACTGAAGCTTTCTTT
CDR3 protein: CASSQVLKLNTEAFF

clone size: few
J gene: TRBJ2-2
D gene: TRBD2
V gene: TRBV5-4
CDR3 DNA: TGTGCCAGCAGCTTCGGAGCGGGAGCGGTCGGGGAGCTGTTTTTT
CDR3 protein: CASSFGAGAVGELFF

clone size: once
J gene: TRBJ2-2
D gene: .
V gene: TRBV6-5
CDR3 DNA: TGTGCCAGCAGTGTAAACACCGGGGAGCTGTTTTTT
CDR3 protein: CASSVNTGELFF

clone size: .
J gene: TRBJ1-1
D gene: TRBD1
V gene: TRBV9
CDR3 DNA: TGTGCCAGCAGCGTAACAGGGGGGAACACTGAAGCTTTCTTT
CDR3 protein: CASSVTGGNTEAFF

clone size: .
J gene: TRBJ2-2
D gene: TRBD1
V gene: TRBV13
CDR3 DNA: TGTGCCAGCAGCTTAGGCTCAGGGACAGGGGCCGCGAACACCGGGGAGCTGTTTTTT
CDR3 protein: CASSLGSGTGAANTGELFF

clone size: .
J gene: TRBJ2-7
D gene: TRBD2
V gene: TRBV4-1
CDR3 DNA: TGCGCCAGCAGCAAAGCGGGCGGGAGTTCTTACGAGCAGTACTTC
CDR3 protein: CASSKAGGSSYEQYF

clone size: .
J gene: TRBJ2-7
D gene: .
V gene: TRBV21-1
CDR3 DNA: TGTGCCAGCAGCAGAGGGACAGAATACGAGCAGTACTTC
CDR3 protein: CASSRGTEYEQYF

clone size: .
J gene: TRBJ2-7
D gene: .
V gene: TRBV27
CDR3 DNA: TGTGCCAGCAGTTTAAAGTGGTCGCATACCTACGAGCAGTACTTC
CDR3 protein: CASSLKWSHTYEQYF

clone size: .
J gene: TRBJ1-5
D gene: .
V gene: TRBV7-9
CDR3 DNA: TGTGCCAGCAGACGAGACGGTAGCAATCAGCCCCAGCATTTT
CDR3 protein: CASRRDGSNQPQHF

clone size: .
J gene: TRBJ2-5
D gene: TRBD2
V gene: TRBV2
CDR3 DNA: TGTGCCAGCAGTGAGGTAGCGGGGGGCAAACAAGAGACCCAGTACTTC
CDR3 protein: CASSEVAGGKQETQYF

clone size: few
J gene: TRBJ1-2
D gene: TRBD1
V gene: TRBV6-5
CDR3 DNA: TGTGCCAGTAATTACAGGGGAGGGTTTAACTATGGCTACACCTTC
CDR3 protein: CASNYRGGFNYGYTF